The entry below gives a single T cell receptor (beta chain) sequence along with its context. This specimen comes from a study of blood T cell repertoires in COVID-19. Authors' processing steps: Reference gene primer amplification yielded estimated nucleated cell counts. Clones were sequenced by immunoSEQ multiplex PCR, and TCRdb holds only the in-frame ones, with some missing. D and trimming were read from the DNA, whereas the V and J calls and clone size are those reported in that table. The data contain about 36,000 clones, around four fifths of them singletons. V lost 4 bases, J lost 1 base, and 13 bases lay in between. Germline-derived CDR1 and CDR2 are SGHNT and YYREEE (reference sequence). This CDR3 contains 15 residues.

The receptor was derived from a human donor in a cohort sampled during active COVID-19. This chain joins TRBV5-4 and TRBJ2-3; possible D gene TRBD2, 6 bases. The sample consisted of peripheral blood. The CDR3 loop reads CASSKGTGGTDTQYF. The CDR3 DNA reads TGTGCCAGCAGCAAGGGAACGGGGGGCACAGATACGCAGTATTTT.